Listed below are T cell receptor beta chains from one sample, sequenced in a study of T cell repertoires in cytomegalovirus infection. TCRdb analysed the reads with MiXCR anew, one entry per CDR3 protein. Of fewer than 1,000,000 distinct CDR3 sequences listed, around 32% are singletons. For these TCRs, the target antigens are not known. Sequences were derived from cultured CD8+ T cells from PBMCs, sampled from culture after CMV antigen stimulation. These receptors were obtained from a human donor in good health (CMV status not recorded). Some clones in this sample may be carry-over from other donors' samples. The conserved cysteine and the conserved F or W are not part of the CDR3 here. The order of the fields is V gene, CDR3 protein.

TRBV10-3 AITEGGANTGELF
TRBV11-3 ASSSYRVNTGELF
TRBV9 ASSWGVDRGGILDTQY
TRBV6-5 ASSYSRGRQGANYGYT
TRBV28 ASSNPYASNQPQH
TRBV24-1 ATSGFGTAYNEQF
TRBV19 ASSIDPRGNTEAF
TRBV2 ASSDGGEAF
TRBV5-6 ASSLEGGREKLF
TRBV7-9 ASTLGRGNTEAF
TRBV27 ASSTDRSEQY
TRBV7-6 ASTLAGPNTEAF
TRBV7-2 ASSPGSPRYGF
TRBV14 ASSVPGQAFNEQF
TRBV20-1 SARGTDSGGYT
TRBV6-1 ASSELRMGDEQF
TRBV19 ASRAGTGLPYEQY
TRBV4-1 ASSQSSDNEQF
TRBV2 ASSPRGGLNTEAF
TRBV7-9 ASSLRWSYEQY
TRBV7-2 ATAGGFGYT
TRBV12-3/TRBV12-4 ASGNLEQVVHGYT
TRBV4-1 ASSQVGGDEQF
TRBV6-1 ASSGWTGPEAF
TRBV28 ASSKLAGVGETQY
TRBV29-1 SVVVNEQF
TRBV7-6 ASSSSRTGDEAF
TRBV4-3 ASSQDAAGGADTQY
TRBV7-8 ASRLRNRQDPNLSQETQY
TRBV12-3/TRBV12-4 ANSSGQGGGTDTQY
TRBV7-6 ASRVGVHTEAF
TRBV11-3 ASSAFGGGADEQF
TRBV27 ASNILYGGPTNEQS
TRBV27 ASSPAGQEEAF
TRBV24-1 ATSLRFSGETQY
TRBV6-6 ASSPRPGTGELF
TRBV6-2/TRBV6-3 ASSYVGAADTQY
TRBV27 ASSFGGRLISGANVLT
TRBV29-1 SVVGLADYEQY
TRBV14 ASSLARTGDTEAF
TRBV19 ASSWAPKNEKLF
TRBV7-6 ASSLVLGQGFYNEQF
TRBV4-1 ASSPNVGNTEAF
TRBV19 ASSGSAYT
TRBV7-3 ASSIDIYNEQF
TRBV28 ASTRGTGIGNQPQH
TRBV6-6 ASLTVGGETQY
TRBV7-2 ASSLTLRLTGGYEYEQY
TRBV7-9 ASNLIPGSGGTYSSGANVLT
TRBV5-4 ASGGTGEDYGYT
TRBV25-1 ASSDKDRGHTYEQY
TRBV20-1 SARGPGTGKGHNEQF
TRBV7-6 ACSSGQGPPLDNSPLH